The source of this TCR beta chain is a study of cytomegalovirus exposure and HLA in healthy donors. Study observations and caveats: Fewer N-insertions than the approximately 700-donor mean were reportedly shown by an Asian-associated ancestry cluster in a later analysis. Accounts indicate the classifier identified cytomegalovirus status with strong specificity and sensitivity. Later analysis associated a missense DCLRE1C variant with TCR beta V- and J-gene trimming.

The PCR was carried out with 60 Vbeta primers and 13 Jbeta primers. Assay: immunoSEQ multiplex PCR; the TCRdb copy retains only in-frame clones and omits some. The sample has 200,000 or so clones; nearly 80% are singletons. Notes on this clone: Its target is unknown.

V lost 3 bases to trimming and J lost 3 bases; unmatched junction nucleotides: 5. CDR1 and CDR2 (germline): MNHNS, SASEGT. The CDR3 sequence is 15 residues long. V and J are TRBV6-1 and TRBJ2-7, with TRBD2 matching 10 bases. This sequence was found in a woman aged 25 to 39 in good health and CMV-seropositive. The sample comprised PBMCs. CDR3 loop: CASSDTSGTVYEQYF. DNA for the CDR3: TGTGCCAGCAGTGACACTAGCGGGACAGTCTACGAGCAGTACTTC.